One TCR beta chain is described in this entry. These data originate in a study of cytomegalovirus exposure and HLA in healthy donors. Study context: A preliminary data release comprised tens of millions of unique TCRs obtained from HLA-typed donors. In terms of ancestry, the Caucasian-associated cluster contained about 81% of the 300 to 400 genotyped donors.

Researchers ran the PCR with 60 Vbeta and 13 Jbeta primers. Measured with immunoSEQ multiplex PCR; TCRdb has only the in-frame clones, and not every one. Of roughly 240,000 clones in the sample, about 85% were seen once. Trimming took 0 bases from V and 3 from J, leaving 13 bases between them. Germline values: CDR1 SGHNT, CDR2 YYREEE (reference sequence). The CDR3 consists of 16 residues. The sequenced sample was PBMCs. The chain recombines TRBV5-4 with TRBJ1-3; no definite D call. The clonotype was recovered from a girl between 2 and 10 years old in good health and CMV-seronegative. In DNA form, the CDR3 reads TGTGCCAGCAGCTTGGTCGGGGATAGGCGTGGAAACACCATATATTTT. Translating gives CASSLVGDRRGNTIYF.